One sample yielded the 11 T cell receptor beta chains listed below, sequenced in a study of T cells in women clearing cervical HPV infection (dated by TCRdb to the late 2010s). Library preparation employed the immunoSEQ multiplex PCR assay. TCRdb holds this immuneACCESS table with in-frame rearrangements only. Some clones are missing; in checked studies, unresolved V genes explain under half, and the rest has no known cause. This sample's listing comprises 15,000 to 20,000 clones. Clones ranked in the top ten supply over 9.5% of the sample. Sequences were obtained from blood buffy coat. The receptors were gathered from a woman between 18 and 75 years old with a cervical HPV16 infection that either progressed to CIN3+ or cleared (not recorded which).

Of note for this clone: The read halts 3 residues ahead of the CDR3 end, with the missing end drawn from the germline J gene. The chain employs TRBV5-6 and TRBJ1-2; no clear D gene. This CDR3 comprises 13 residues. CDR1 and CDR2 from the germline V gene are SGHDT and YYEEEE. The CDR3 here is CASSLRSSYDYTF. Incomplete CDR3 DNA: TGTGCCAGCAGCTTGCGTAGCTCCTACGAC.

On this clone: A junction end diverges from the germline sequence, so it may reflect a read error. The read ends 3 residues shy of where the CDR3 ends; the end is completed using the germline J gene. The identical CDR3 is also encoded by other nucleotide sequences in the sample. V usage is TRBV18 and J usage is TRBJ1-3; no clear D. CDR1 KGHSH and CDR2 LQKENI come from the germline V gene. The CDR3 extends over 13 amino acids. Partial CDR3 DNA: TGTGCCAGCTCACCACCGGCAAGAGACACG. It yields the protein CASSPPARDT. The CDR3 as a whole reads CASSPPARDTIYF. Based on the CDR3 plus reference TRBV18 and TRBJ1-3, the full variable domain is NAGVMQNPRHLVRRRGQEARLRCSPMKGHSHVYWYRQLPEEGLKFMVYLQKENIIDESGMPKERFSAEFPKEGPSILRIQQVVRGDSAAYFCASSPPARDTIYFGEGSWLTVV.

About this clone: The CDR3 extends 3 residues past the end of the read, so its final part is completed from the germline J gene. The chain joins TRBV5-6 to TRBJ2-1; 9 nucleotides align to TRBD2. Germline loops: CDR1 SGHDT, CDR2 YYEEEE. With V trimmed by 3 bases and J by 4 bases, 5 bases remained unmatched. This CDR3 is 15 amino acids long. The CDR3 region is CASSSGTSRYNEQFF. The CDR3 DNA, read in part, is TGTGCCAGCAGCTCCGGGACTAGCAGATACAATGAG.

Points on this clone: With the read ending 3 residues before the CDR3 end, the germline J gene is used to fill in that end. This chain joins TRBV18 and TRBJ1-5; TRBD1 might be the D (5 bases). From germline, CDR1 is KGHSH and CDR2 LQKENI. The CDR3 length is 15 residues. V lost 2 bases and J 5 bases, leaving 13 bases between the germline ends. CDR3 sequence: CASSPGAGKDQPQHF. The CDR3 DNA, read in part, is TGTGCCAGCTCACCAGGGGCGGGGAAAGATCAGCCC. The whole variable domain, remainder taken from reference TRBV18 and TRBJ1-5, is NAGVMQNPRHLVRRRGQEARLRCSPMKGHSHVYWYRQLPEEGLKFMVYLQKENIIDESGMPKERFSAEFPKEGPSILRIQQVVRGDSAAYFCASSPGAGKDQPQHFGDGTRLSIL.

CDR3 DNA, as far as it was read: TGTGCCAGCAGCGTAGACAGGGGGCTCGGCAATGAG. Its translation: CASSVDRGLGNE. The full CDR3 sequence reads CASSVDRGLGNEQFF. The chain has TRBV7-3 and TRBJ2-1; 10 nucleotides agree with TRBD1. The observed sequence ends 3 residues before the CDR3 terminus, with the missing tail filled in from the germline J gene. With 5 bases clipped from V and 6 bases from J, the junction kept 7 bases outside the gene matches. The CDR3 has 15 residues. Germline CDR1 reads SGHTA; CDR2 reads FQGTGA.

Concerning this clone: Sequencing ends 3 residues short of the CDR3 end; the germline J gene provides the rest. This chain links TRBV19 with TRBJ1-4; weak D call: TRBD1 (6 bases). CDR1 LNHDA and CDR2 SQIVND come from the germline V gene (reference sequence). The CDR3 covers 15 residues. V lost 7 bases and J 6 bases, leaving 18 bases between the germline ends. Partial CDR3 DNA: TGTGCCAGTACCTTCCTGACAGGTTCGGATGAAAAA. Amino acid sequence: CASTFLTGSDEK. The whole CDR3 sequence is CASTFLTGSDEKLFF.

About this clone itself: The read ends 3 residues shy of where the CDR3 ends; the end is completed using the germline J gene. The V and J genes are TRBV6-1 and TRBJ2-3; 7 bases are a match to TRBD2. Germline V CDR1 and CDR2: MNHNS, SASEGT. Trimming took 1 base from V and 0 from J; bases not matched to a gene: 4. The CDR3 runs to 16 residues. CDR3 DNA (partial): TGTGCCAGCAGTGAAGGCGGTAGCGGGAGCACAGATACG. It yields the protein CASSEGGSGSTDT. The entire CDR3 sequence reads CASSEGGSGSTDTQYF.

As to this clone: The CDR3 end is not reached by the read, which stops 3 residues before it; the germline J gene fills it in. This chain connects TRBV10-1 to TRBJ2-1, with 9 nucleotides matching TRBD2. This CDR3 contains 14 residues. Germline V CDR1 and CDR2: WNHNN, SYGVQD (reference sequence). V was clipped by 11 bases and J by 3 bases; unmatched bases: 8. The sequenced part of the CDR3 DNA is TGCGCCCCCACGACTAGCGGCCACTACAATGAG. Protein sequence: CAPTTSGHYNE. The whole CDR3 protein is CAPTTSGHYNEQFF.

Regarding this clone: The CDR3 end falls 3 residues outside the read, so it is completed with the germline J gene. The rearrangement joins TRBV7-6 to TRBJ2-5; TRBD1 agrees at 9 bases. Germline CDR1 SGHVS, CDR2 FNYEAQ. The CDR3 is 15 amino acids. The part of the CDR3 DNA that was read is TGTGCCAGCAGCCCGGGACAGGGAGTCACAGATACC. This encodes CASSPGQGVTDT. The entire CDR3 sequence reads CASSPGQGVTDTQYF.

On this clone: The missing CDR3 end, 3 residues past where the read stops, is filled in from the germline J gene. The chain employs TRBV20-1 and TRBJ1-4; D unclear. The CDR3 extends over 17 amino acids. CDR1 DFQATT and CDR2 SNEGSKA come from the germline V gene (reference sequence). Trimming left V 0 bases short and J 2 bases short, with 16 bases between. CDR3 sequence reads: CSARDFGIAATNEKLFF. The DNA read from the CDR3 is TGCAGTGCTAGAGATTTCGGTATAGCGGCGACTAATGAAAAA.

As for this clone: Read sequence stops 3 residues before the CDR3 end, and the germline J gene provides the missing end. V usage is TRBV18 and J usage is TRBJ2-7; 10 bases line up with TRBD1. The trim removed 6 bases at V and 6 bases at J, leaving 8 bases unmatched. The CDR3 extends over 14 amino acids. CDR1 and CDR2 from the germline V gene are KGHSH and LQKENI. This CDR3 reads CASSPGQGVGEQYF. The CDR3 bases that were read are TGTGCCAGCTCTCCCGGACAGGGGGTCGGCGAG.